This T cell receptor (beta chain) is drawn from a study of shared T cell receptors in the human thymus. This clone is a singleton in its sample. Profiling relied on immunoSEQ multiplex PCR, and the TCRdb table lists in-frame clones only, not all of them. The repertoire holds hundreds of thousands of clones, over 75% seen once, with over 0.008% in the top ten. V was trimmed by 4 bases and J by 9 bases, leaving 15 bases between them. Per the germline V gene, CDR1 is ENHRY and CDR2 is SYGVKD. This CDR3 contains 13 residues. This sample was shared with a second study, whose subject was human thymus T cells. That report notes: From resections taken during corrective heart surgery, the thymus tissue was obtained.

The sequence was obtained from a girl in the first two years of life with a congenital heart defect. Sequencing was done on a sample of thymocytes. This chain connects TRBV10-3 to TRBJ2-5, with D possibly TRBD2 on 6 matching bases. The CDR3 here is CAISVRASGAQYF. The CDR3 DNA is TGTGCCATCAGTGTTAGAGCCTCGGGGGCCCAGTACTTC.